These 16 T cell receptor beta chains share one sample of origin, sequenced in a study of T cell responses to AZD1222 COVID-19 vaccine. The protocol was immunoSEQ multiplex PCR, while the TCRdb copy is restricted to in-frame clones and leaves out a portion. The sample yields just over 90,000 clones, over 75% seen once. This specimen was peripheral blood, taken 28 days after the second AZD1222 dose. The source of these receptors is an adult who received the AZD1222 COVID-19 vaccine.

This clone was observed a single time. V gene TRBV5-1 combines with J gene TRBJ2-2, with TRBD2 matching over 10 bases. In germline, CDR1 is SGHRS, CDR2 YFSETQ. The length of the CDR3 is 21 residues. V gave up 0 bases and J gave up 0 bases; unmatched junction bases: 14. The CDR3 DNA reads as TGCGCCAGCAGCTTGGGAGTGGCTAGCGGGGGACGGCTTTCGAACACCGGGGAGCTGTTTTTT. It codes for CASSLGVASGGRLSNTGELFF. Full variable domain (remainder filled in from reference TRBV5-1 and TRBJ2-2): KAGVTQTPRYLIKTRGQQVTLSCSPISGHRSVSWYQQTPGQGLQFLFEYFSETQRNKGNFPGRFSGRQFSNSRSEMNVSTLELGDSALYLCASSLGVASGGRLSNTGELFFGEGSRLTVL.

The gene calls are TRBV7-8 and TRBJ2-1; 11 positions agree with TRBD2. This CDR3 is built from 18 residues. Losses at the gene ends were 4 bases for V and 4 bases for J; bases not matched to a gene: 12. Germline V CDR1 and CDR2: SGHVS, FQNEAQ. For the CDR3, the DNA is TGTGCCAGCAGCTCCCAACAATATAGCGGGAGGGAGTACAATGAGCAGTTCTTC. Its protein product is CASSSQQYSGREYNEQFF.

The gene calls are TRBV30 and TRBJ2-7, with 7 bases fitting TRBD2. V gave up 3 bases and J gave up 4 bases; unmatched junction bases: 6. This CDR3 spans 13 amino acids. Looked up from germline, CDR1 is GTSNPN and CDR2 is SVGIG (reference sequence). Here the CDR3 reads CAWSLAANYEQYF. The CDR3 DNA reads TGTGCCTGGAGCCTAGCGGCAAATTACGAGCAGTACTTC.

The chain uses TRBV5-1 and TRBJ1-1; D is undetermined. The CDR3 loop spans 14 amino acids. V dropped 8 bases and J dropped 11 bases, with 25 bases sitting between them. Germline CDR1 reads SGHRS; CDR2 reads YFSETQ. CDR3 nucleotides: TGCGCCAGTGTTCCTCAAGGACCAGAGGGAATGGCTTTCTTT. Translating it yields CASVPQGPEGMAFF.

This clone has more than one count but fewer than ten. V is TRBV7-3 and J is TRBJ2-2; 8 bases are a match to TRBD1. Germline V gene sequence: CDR1 SGHTA, CDR2 FQGTGA. Unmatched junction bases numbered 2, after V lost 2 bases and J lost 3 bases. The CDR3 has 15 residues. The CDR3 DNA follows: TGTGCCAGCAGCTTAGGGACAGGCTACACCGGGGAGCTGTTTTTT. Residues: CASSLGTGYTGELFF. Full variable domain (rest looked up from reference TRBV7-3 and TRBJ2-2): GAGVSQTPSNKVTEKGKYVELRCDPISGHTALYWYRQSLGQGPEFLIYFQGTGAADDSGLPNDRFFAVRPEGSVSTLKIQRTERGDSAVYLCASSLGTGYTGELFFGEGSRLTVL.

The chain uses TRBV29-1 and TRBJ1-5; 8 bases line up with TRBD1. The CDR3 consists of 13 residues. Trimming removed 7 bases from V and 6 bases from J; junction bases left unmatched: 8. CDR1 and CDR2 (germline): SQVTM, ANQGSEA. CDR3 coding DNA: TGCAGCGCGCTCGGACAGGGCGGTCAGCCCCAGCATTTT. It translates to CSALGQGGQPQHF. Based on the CDR3 plus reference TRBV29-1 and TRBJ1-5, the full variable domain is SAVISQKPSRDICQRGTSLTIQCQVDSQVTMMFWYRQQPGQSLTLIATANQGSEATYESGFVIDKFPISRPNLTFSTLTVSNMSPEDSSIYLCSALGQGGQPQHFGDGTRLSIL.

This clone has only a few counts. The chain is built from TRBV14 and TRBJ1-2, with TRBD1 matching 12 bases. Per germline, CDR1 SGHDN and CDR2 FVKESK. Trimming removed 3 bases from V and 4 bases from J; junction bases left unmatched: 9. The CDR3 has 17 amino acids. The CDR3 loop is CASSHAVGTGGFYGYTF. Written as DNA, the CDR3 is TGTGCCAGCAGCCACGCCGTGGGGACAGGGGGCTTCTATGGCTACACCTTC.

In this sample, this clone turned up a few times. The V gene is TRBV2, the J gene TRBJ2-7; no definite D call. V was clipped by 2 bases and J by 7 bases, with 12 bases between them. Germline V gene data show CDR1 as SNHLY and CDR2 as FYNNEI. This CDR3 has 13 amino acids. CDR3 region: CASSEWGPSEQYF. CDR3 bases: TGTGCCAGCAGTGAATGGGGTCCCTCGGAGCAGTACTTC.

V gene TRBV27 combines with J gene TRBJ2-2; TRBD1 agrees at 7 bases. The length of the CDR3 is 16 residues. Germline assignment: CDR1 MNHEY and CDR2 SMNVEV (reference sequence). The trim removed 9 bases at V and 1 base at J, leaving 11 bases unmatched. The CDR3 region has the DNA TGTGCCAGTCGGACAGGCCTTTGGGGGAACACCGGGGAGCTGTTTTTT. Encoded protein: CASRTGLWGNTGELFF.

The V call is TRBV2, the J call TRBJ1-2, with D possibly TRBD1 on 5 matching bases. The CDR3 runs 12 residues. V was trimmed by 6 bases and J by 12 bases, leaving 17 bases between them. Per germline, CDR1 SNHLY and CDR2 FYNNEI. The CDR3 is CASREPGTTHTF. The CDR3 nucleotides are TGTGCCAGCAGGGAACCTGGGACCACCCACACCTTC.

This clone was recorded once. The genes are TRBV30 and TRBJ1-1; D not resolved. The V and J ends lost 1 base and 7 bases respectively, with 10 bases between them. Germline V gives CDR1 GTSNPN, CDR2 SVGIG (reference sequence). This CDR3 region has 12 residues. CDR3 coding DNA: TGTGCCTGGAGTGAGGTGGCAGGTGAAGCTTTCTTT. Its protein is CAWSEVAGEAFF.

The J gene is TRBJ1-1, the V gene TRBV2; no clear D. CDR1 is SNHLY, CDR2 FYNNEI, per germline. This CDR3 has 14 residues. The germline V and J ends were trimmed by 2 bases and 2 bases, with 9 bases remaining between them. CDR3: CASSEHGKNTEAFF. DNA for the CDR3: TGTGCCAGCAGTGAACACGGGAAAAACACTGAAGCTTTCTTT.

The V call is TRBV6-4, the J call TRBJ2-6; TRBD1 agrees at 8 bases. V lost 8 bases, J lost 3 bases, and 9 bases stayed unmatched. The CDR3 length is 16 residues. Per the germline V gene, CDR1 is MRHNA and CDR2 is SNTAGT. The CDR3 loop is CASGTGGASGANVLTF. In DNA, the CDR3 is TGTGCCAGCGGCACAGGGGGAGCTAGTGGGGCCAACGTCCTGACTTTC.

This chain uses TRBV6-2 or TRBV6-3 with TRBJ1-1, with a possible D match to TRBD1 (6 bases). Trimming stripped 3 bases from V and 5 bases from J, with 13 bases between. Per germline, CDR1 MNHEY and CDR2 SVGEGT. This CDR3 contains 14 residues. CDR3: CASSYQGRRTEAFF. The DNA for the CDR3 is TGTGCCAGCAGTTATCAGGGGCGCCGGACTGAAGCTTTCTTT.

The gene calls are TRBV4-2 and TRBJ1-2; no clear D gene. V was pared by 0 bases and J by 8 bases, with 13 bases between. This CDR3 has 14 residues. Germline CDR1 is LGHNA and CDR2 is YNFKEQ. Written as DNA, the CDR3 is TGTGCCAGCAGCCAAGACCTTAGGACGGGAGGCTACACCTTC. Amino acids: CASSQDLRTGGYTF.

The gene calls are TRBV3-1 (or the pseudogene TRBV3-2) and TRBJ2-3; D not certain. The CDR3 is 13 amino acids. Per the germline V gene, CDR1 is LGHDT and CDR2 is YNNKEL (reference sequence). V was cut by 4 bases and J by 3 bases, with 8 bases left in between. The CDR3 is CASSRWITDTQYF. Written as DNA, the CDR3 is TGTGCCAGCAGCCGGTGGATTACAGATACGCAGTATTTT.